The present TCR beta chain was sequenced within a study of blood T cell repertoires in COVID-19. For the study at large: Acute-phase and convalescent COVID-19 samples originated in the United States, Italy and Spain. PBMCs, B-cell-depleted T cells, or T cells provided the cDNA or gDNA that made up the material.

In germline, CDR1 is MNHNS, CDR2 SASEGT. The CDR3 consists of 12 residues. V was trimmed by 2 bases and J by 9 bases, leaving 10 bases between them. Source study methods: Quantification of nucleated cells was approximated via reference gene primer amplification. Here immunoSEQ multiplex PCR was the method, and the copy in TCRdb shows in-frame clones only, minus some. The V and J calls and clone size were taken over from that table, and D and trimming were inferred from the DNA. The sample lists roughly 100,000 clones, more than 70% occurring once. Sequencing was carried out using peripheral blood. This chain connects TRBV6-1 to TRBJ1-1, with D hard to call. This TCR came from a woman of 80 years or more in a cohort sampled during active COVID-19. The CDR3 DNA reads TGTGCCAGCAGTGAAATCAGAATAAAAGCTTTCTTT. It encodes CASSEIRIKAFF.